This T cell receptor (beta chain) was found in a study of neurological immune-mediated disorders. Study-level findings and limits: Among expanded clones, no CDR3 amino acid sequences were shared across subjects, a pattern suggesting private repertoires in all groups. No clinical or MRI feature was associated with the multiple sclerosis repertoire cluster.

The cDNA was produced through 5'RACE with 10-nucleotide random UMIs. The output of every sequencing run exceeded 170 million TCR-beta sequences, derived from 15-18 subjects. In TCRdb, the 5' RACE reads were re-called with MiXCR into one record per CDR3 protein. The repertoire holds 87,000 or so distinct CDR3 sequences, with 3.5% as singletons. This clonotype appeared a few times. Antigen: not known. The CDR3 length is 13 residues. Germline CDR1 is MRHNA and CDR2 is SNTAGT. V lost 11 bases and J 6 bases, leaving 17 bases between the germline ends. This chain links TRBV6-4 with TRBJ1-5; D perhaps matches TRBD1 (5 bases). The source material was PBMCs. The sequence was collected from a woman younger than 30 with multiple sclerosis. Here the CDR3 DNA reads TGTGCCGGACACTTCCCTACGGCTCAGCCCCAGCATTTT. It codes for CAGHFPTAQPQHF.